This entry lists 10 T cell receptor beta chains sequenced from one sample in a study of CD8 T cells in ankylosing spondylitis. From the 5' RACE reads, TCRdb called clonotypes with MiXCR, one entry per CDR3 protein. The table includes tens of thousands of distinct CDR3 sequences, about 7% detected once. Sequenced input: blood, either unsorted or a sorted T cell fraction (not recorded which). The origin of the receptors is a female donor with ankylosing spondylitis or in good health (not recorded which).

Many counts were recorded for this clonotype. The V call is TRBV5-1, the J call TRBJ1-1; TRBD1 matches at 7 bases. Germline CDR1 SGHRS, CDR2 YFSETQ. The CDR3 has 15 amino acids. Germline trimming cut 0 bases from V and 1 base from J; bases unmatched to any gene: 3. The DNA for the CDR3 is TGCGCCAGCAGCTTGGTGGCAGGGGGGAACACTGAAGCTTTCTTT. It translates to CASSLVAGGNTEAFF.

V is TRBV20-1 and J is TRBJ2-5; TRBD1 agrees at 9 bases. Losses at the gene ends were 7 bases for V and 5 bases for J; bases not matched to a gene: 8. The length of the CDR3 is 13 residues. In germline, CDR1 is DFQATT, CDR2 SNEGSKA (reference sequence). This CDR3 is CSVPQGAGETQYF. Written as DNA, the CDR3 is TGCAGTGTCCCACAGGGGGCGGGCGAGACCCAGTACTTC.

This clonotype was detected ten times or more. This chain uses TRBV20-1 with TRBJ2-1; no clear D gene. This CDR3 comprises 13 residues. Germline lookup yields CDR1 DFQATT and CDR2 SNEGSKA (reference sequence). The CDR3 DNA is TGCAGCGCGGAGATAAGACGAGTTGATGAGCAGTTCTTC. It specifies CSAEIRRVDEQFF.

This clonotype was seen repeatedly, ten times or more. The chain uses TRBV11-2 and TRBJ1-5; D is undetermined. Trimming cost V 3 bases and J 2 bases, with 5 bases left between them. Germline V CDR1 and CDR2: SGHAT, FQNNGV. The CDR3 has 13 residues. The CDR3 loop is CASSFGGNQPQHF. The CDR3 region has the DNA TGTGCCAGCAGCTTCGGCGGCAATCAGCCCCAGCATTTT.

This clonotype showed up many times. J is TRBJ2-4 and V is TRBV11-2, with D possibly matching TRBD2 (5 bases). Germline values: CDR1 SGHAT, CDR2 FQNNGV. The CDR3 extends over 12 amino acids. V lost 5 bases, J lost 8 bases, and 10 bases lay in between. CDR3 DNA sequence: TGTGCCAGCAGCAAGCAGAGGGACATTCAGTACTTC. Its translation: CASSKQRDIQYF.

This clonotype was seen ten or more times. The chain carries TRBV4-2 and TRBJ1-1; 7 nucleotides match TRBD1. J lost 7 bases, V lost 4 bases, and 9 bases had no gene match. Germline loops: CDR1 LGHNA, CDR2 YNFKEQ. The CDR3 is made up of 14 amino acids. CDR3 in DNA: TGTGCCAGCAGCCGGAAAGTGGGGACAGATGAAGCTTTCTTT. It encodes CASSRKVGTDEAFF.

In its sample, this clonotype was seen a few times. A clone one base away is much larger, so this may be a read error. V and J are TRBV27 and TRBJ2-7; no clear D. The CDR3 has 13 residues. Germline V gives CDR1 MNHEY, CDR2 SMNVEV (reference sequence). The CDR3 DNA sequence: TGTGTCAGCAGTTTAACCAGGAACTACGAGCAGTACTTC. This translates into CVSSLTRNYEQYF.

This clonotype was seen at least ten times. The J gene is TRBJ1-4, the V gene TRBV5-1, with D unclear. CDR1 and CDR2 (germline): SGHRS, YFSETQ. V was pared by 3 bases and J by 7 bases, with 19 bases between. This CDR3 comprises 16 residues. The CDR3 DNA reads TGCGCCAGCAGCTCGTCGGGCTATTCCGGGAGTGAAAAACTGTTTTTT. The encoded protein is CASSSSGYSGSEKLFF.

This clonotype has only a few counts. The chain has TRBV5-1 and TRBJ2-1; TRBD2 agrees at 7 bases. The CDR3 sequence is 15 residues long. The J segment lost 4 bases and the V segment lost 0 bases, leaving 4 bases of the junction unmatched. Germline V gene data show CDR1 as SGHRS and CDR2 as YFSETQ. The CDR3 nucleotides are TGCGCCAGCAGCTTGGTGGGGGGGGGGTACAATGAGCAGTTCTTC. This encodes CASSLVGGGYNEQFF.

This clonotype was seen only a few times. The rearrangement joins TRBV7-2 to TRBJ2-5, with D hard to call. The CDR3 spans 15 residues. The V gene's germline CDR1 is SGHTA and CDR2 FQGNSA. Trimming pared 8 bases from V and 5 bases from J, leaving 21 bases between. CDR3 amino acids: CASGSSLGLVETQYF. CDR3 DNA: TGTGCCAGCGGATCGTCCCTAGGTTTGGTGGAGACCCAGTACTTC. The variable domain in full, completed from reference TRBV7-2 and TRBJ2-5, reads GAGVSQSPSNKVTEKGKDVELRCDPISGHTALYWYRQSLGQGLEFLIYFQGNSAPDKSGLPSDRFSAERTGGSVSTLTIQRTQQEDSAVYLCASGSSLGLVETQYFGPGTRLLVL.